Here is one TCR beta chain with its context. No antigen is known for it. From each donor, an approximately 2.3 ml peripheral blood sample was collected into PAXgene tubes and kept at -80 degrees C. Without any T cell sorting, total RNA was extracted from whole blood using the PAXgene blood miRNA kit on an automated QIAcube. Peripheral blood from monozygotic twin pairs concordant or discordant for inflammatory bowel disease was subjected to deep TCRalpha and TCRbeta repertoire profiling with unique molecular barcoding. Smoking habits were recorded for all twin pairs, with individuals classified as current, former or never smokers. Libraries were constructed by 5' RACE. Preparation of each TCR library used around 3.5 ug of total RNA. cDNA was synthesized with SMARTScribe reverse transcriptase in eight separate reactions per sample. During cDNA synthesis, template switching was used to introduce unique molecular identifiers that contained a 6-nucleotide sample barcode. Two nested PCRs of about 16 and 10 cycles amplified the TCRalpha and TCRbeta cDNA, and bead purification followed each PCR. Before amplification, cDNA was treated with uracil DNA-glycosylase and purified using the QIAquick PCR purification kit. The second PCR added Illumina TruSeq-compatible adapters along with sample-specific barcodes. Library quality and concentration were assessed using TapeStation and Qubit, and approximately 5 ng of each library was pooled. Sequencing of pooled libraries was carried out on an Illumina HiSeq2500 single-index Rapid Run using 2 x 100 bp reads and custom sequencing primers. Concerning the study's data processing: PCR and sequencing errors were corrected by UMI-based consensus assembly using MiGEC version 1.2.6. MiXCR version 2.1.1 was used to carry out V(D)J alignment, clonotype assembly and CDR3 extraction. To normalise gene usage, clonotype sharing and MAIT/NKT TCR abundance, the analysis used the top 1000, 10 000 and 20 000 clonotypes per sample. After downsampling to 27 000 UMIs, diversity was calculated as the inverse Simpson index using the vegan R package. Paired Mann-Whitney U tests were applied to discordant twin pairs, with Benjamini-Hochberg correction for multiple testing. TCRdb reprocessed the raw reads; every CDR3 protein sequence is a single record, and DNA is not supplied. TCRdb's processing, not the study's, gives the V and J calls here. The sample's records list 150,000 or so distinct CDR3 sequences. Approximately 1.2% of the sample lies in the top ten.

This sample was included in a study of monozygotic twins with inflammatory bowel disease (dated by TCRdb to about 2019). Background on the whole study: The complete study included around 30 monozygotic twin pairs: 19 IBD-discordant Danish pairs and nine German pairs, of which four were IBD-concordant and five were IBD-discordant. Within discordant pairs, disease-associated traits were sought mainly by comparing IBD patients with their genetically identical healthy co-twins. Each individual had, on average, about 151 000 unique TCRalpha sequences and 181 000 unique TCRbeta sequences available for analysis.

The CDR3 sequence holds 13 residues, the cysteine and phenylalanine included. Only the protein sequence is given. The germline V gene (reference sequence) gives CDR1 as DFQATT and CDR2 as SNEGSKA. What the authors observed across the whole study: Distinction between different T cell subtypes could not be achieved in the analysis. A decrease in TCRbeta repertoire diversity, as measured by inverse Simpson index, was observed in IBD patients compared with their healthy co-twins. Because patients were on differing immunosuppressive treatments, the repertoires may have picked up extra background noise and inter-individual variability. No single strong signal or clonotype linked to IBD turned up in the results, so the idea that one exists was not supported. Repertoire similarity did not differ between concordant and discordant twins, which could be due to limited statistical power. IBD patients shared fewer clonotypes with other individuals than healthy twins did, most markedly in patients showing signs of disease activity.

The origin of this receptor is a human donor with ulcerative colitis or Crohn's disease, or a healthy co-twin of an affected twin (not recorded which). Sequencing was performed on blood. The chain uses TRBV20-1 and TRBJ2-1; checking the TCRdb D call of TRBD2 is not possible without DNA. CDR3 region: CSANSGRADEQFF.